This entry concerns a single T cell receptor (beta chain). As yet, its antigen is unknown. The CDR3 covers 14 residues. Trimming cost V 6 bases and J 1 base; bases outside gene matches: 5. Per the germline V gene, CDR1 is SEHNR and CDR2 is FQNEAQ (reference sequence). The data were obtained in a study of T cell responses to AZD1222 COVID-19 vaccine. Only in-frame clones appear in the TCRdb table, and some are missing; sequencing was by immunoSEQ multiplex PCR. The table lists around 72,000 clones, about nine tenths of them singletons. Study-level results: Repertoire collection took place solely once the T cell response had peaked.

The starting material was peripheral blood, obtained on day 0 of AZD1222 vaccination. This TCR was sampled from an adult in good health. The chain is built from TRBV7-9 and TRBJ1-1; 7 bases fit TRBD1. The CDR3 is CASRLDRRNTEAFF. CDR3 coding DNA: TGTGCCAGCAGGTTGGACAGGCGGAACACTGAAGCTTTCTTT.